Shown below are 25 T cell receptor beta chains from a single sample sequenced in a study of OX40 agonist ivuxolimab in advanced cancers. Sequencing was performed with immunoSEQ multiplex PCR; in TCRdb, only in-frame clones are kept and a portion is missing. The sample lists around 56,000 clones; under 85% were seen once. The input for sequencing was CD4+ or CD8+ T cells sorted from blood, taken in a trial of the OX40 agonist ivuxolimab. The receptors originated from an adult with an advanced solid tumor such as melanoma, head and neck, liver or kidney cancer.

The chain is built from TRBV7-9 and TRBJ1-5; D remains ambiguous. Germline-derived CDR1 and CDR2 are SEHNR and FQNEAQ (reference sequence). Trimming shortened V by 1 base and J by 5 bases, and 6 bases separated the two germline ends. The CDR3 spans 13 residues. The CDR3 is CASSLERDQPQHF. The CDR3 DNA sequence: TGTGCCAGCAGCTTAGAGAGGGATCAGCCCCAGCATTTT.

The rearrangement links TRBV6-1 to TRBJ1-5; D not resolved. The V end was cut by 7 bases, the J end by 0 bases, with 13 bases between. Germline-derived CDR1 and CDR2 are MNHNS and SASEGT. CDR3 size: 15 residues. CDR3 sequence reads: CASTRARYSNQPQHF. The CDR3, as DNA: TGTGCCAGCACCCGGGCACGGTATAGCAATCAGCCCCAGCATTTT.

This chain links TRBV10-3 with TRBJ1-2; weak D call: TRBD1 (6 bases). In germline, CDR1 is ENHRY, CDR2 SYGVKD. Trimming cost V 0 bases and J 4 bases, with 9 bases left between them. The CDR3 length is 14 residues. CDR3: CAISESPGAYGYTF. CDR3 DNA sequence: TGTGCCATCAGTGAGTCCCCGGGGGCCTATGGCTACACCTTC.

The CDR3 DNA reads TGTGCCAGCAGTTCAGCAGCGATTAGCAATCAGCCCCAGCATTTT. Translating it yields CASSSAAISNQPQHF. The genes are TRBV2 and TRBJ1-5; D uncertain. CDR1 and CDR2 (germline): SNHLY, FYNNEI. This CDR3 has 15 residues. V shed 5 bases and J shed 0 bases, with 11 bases lying between them.

The chain is built from TRBV18 and TRBJ2-3; D gene uncertain. Deletions cut 2 bases from V and 0 bases from J, with 9 bases between. The length of the CDR3 is 15 residues. CDR1 and CDR2 from the germline V gene are KGHSH and LQKENI. The CDR3 reads CASSPGQRSTDTQYF. Written as DNA, the CDR3 is TGTGCCAGCTCACCAGGCCAGCGAAGCACAGATACGCAGTATTTT.

This chain connects TRBV2 to TRBJ2-2; TRBD2 matches at 7 bases. CDR1 is SNHLY and CDR2 is FYNNEI in the germline V gene. V gave up 8 bases and J gave up 4 bases; unmatched junction bases: 19. The CDR3 covers 18 residues. In DNA, the CDR3 is TGTGCCAGCGGTCAGAGGCTAGCGGAAGGACACGGCACCGGGGAGCTGTTTTTT. Residues: CASGQRLAEGHGTGELFF.

The chain carries TRBV2 and TRBJ2-2, with D unclear. V dropped 2 bases and J dropped 5 bases, with 15 bases sitting between them. Germline V gene lookup returns CDR1 SNHLY and CDR2 FYNNEI. This CDR3 has 16 amino acids. Written as DNA, the CDR3 is TGTGCCAGCAGTGAATCCCTACTCGACGGGACCGGGGAGCTGTTTTTT. Protein product: CASSESLLDGTGELFF.

With respect to this clone: The same CDR3 arises from other DNA sequences in this sample as well. This chain uses TRBV19 with TRBJ2-1; 9 bases align to TRBD2. The J segment lost 0 bases and the V segment lost 5 bases, leaving 5 bases of the junction unmatched. Germline assignment: CDR1 LNHDA and CDR2 SQIVND (reference sequence). This CDR3 has 16 residues. The CDR3, as DNA: TGTGCCAGTAGTCCTAGCGGGATTAGCTCCTACAATGAGCAGTTCTTC. Amino acids: CASSPSGISSYNEQFF.

The chain has TRBV28 and TRBJ1-2; TRBD1 aligns across 7 bases. This CDR3 contains 14 residues. V lost 6 bases to trimming and J lost 10 bases; unmatched junction nucleotides: 14. Germline-derived CDR1 and CDR2 are MDHEN and SYDVKM. This CDR3 is CASRSLDRAGSYTF. CDR3 nucleotides: TGTGCCAGCAGATCACTTGACAGGGCTGGATCCTACACCTTC.

V is TRBV30 and J is TRBJ2-1; D is uncertain. Trimming shortened V by 8 bases and J by 0 bases, and 14 bases separated the two germline ends. The germline V gene encodes CDR1 GTSNPN and CDR2 SVGIG (reference sequence). The CDR3 has 14 residues. In nucleotides, the CDR3 is TGTGCCCGCCAGGCTGCGAGCTCCTACAATGAGCAGTTCTTC. This translates into CARQAASSYNEQFF.

The chain is built from TRBV6-6 and TRBJ1-1; no definite D call. The CDR3 is 15 residues long. V lost 6 bases and J 1 base, leaving 15 bases between the germline ends. Germline V gene data show CDR1 as MNHNY and CDR2 as SVGAGI (reference sequence). In DNA form, the CDR3 reads TGTGCCAGCAGCCCTGGGCCCAGGACGAACACTGAAGCTTTCTTT. This codes for CASSPGPRTNTEAFF.

The chain links TRBV28 to TRBJ2-1, with a possible D match to TRBD2 (5 bases). CDR3 length equals 15 residues. V dropped 2 bases and J dropped 1 base, with 9 bases sitting between them. CDR1 is MDHEN, CDR2 SYDVKM, per germline. The CDR3 bases are TGTGCCAGCAGTTTAGCGCTAGCTTCCTACAATGAGCAGTTCTTC. Translating gives CASSLALASYNEQFF.

This chain joins TRBV7-9 and TRBJ2-5; the match to TRBD2 covers 10 bases. Trimming cost V 5 bases and J 5 bases; bases outside gene matches: 8. The CDR3 totals 15 residues. Germline CDR1 reads SEHNR; CDR2 reads FQNEAQ (reference sequence). CDR3 DNA sequence: TGTGCCAGCAGCCAGGCGGGACTAGCGTCGGAGACCCAGTACTTC. Its translation is CASSQAGLASETQYF.

This chain joins TRBV28 and TRBJ1-1; D remains unclear. Deletions cut 3 bases from V and 1 base from J, with 6 bases between. The CDR3 has 13 residues. The germline gives CDR1 MDHEN, CDR2 SYDVKM. CDR3 in amino acids: CASSLVANTEAFF. CDR3 nucleotides: TGTGCCAGCAGTTTGGTTGCGAACACTGAAGCTTTCTTT.

Note on this clone: Its ends do not fully match the called genes, so a read error is possible. The chain couples TRBV4-1 to TRBJ2-4, with 10 bases lining up with TRBD1. The CDR3 consists of 15 residues. Germline CDR1 is MGHRA and CDR2 is YSYEKL. The CDR3: CAGSHDRGLENIQYF. The CDR3 nucleotides read TGCGCCGGCAGCCACGACAGGGGGCTGGAAAACATTCAGTACTTC.

The V gene is TRBV11-1, the J gene TRBJ1-6; D call uncertain. V lost 1 base and J 2 bases, leaving 6 bases between the germline ends. Germline-derived CDR1 and CDR2 are SGHAT and FQDESV (reference sequence). This CDR3 region has 15 residues. In nucleotides, the CDR3 is TGTGCCAGCAGCTTAGGAAGAGCCTATAATTCACCCCTCCACTTT. It yields the protein CASSLGRAYNSPLHF.

The V call is TRBV14, the J call TRBJ2-7; either TRBD1 or TRBD2 may fit D (7 bases each). This CDR3 spans 16 amino acids. In germline, CDR1 is SGHDN, CDR2 FVKESK. V dropped 4 bases and J dropped 1 base, with 17 bases sitting between them. CDR3 sequence (DNA): TGTGCCAGCAGCCCCAGGGGGGGTGCGGTTTCCTACGAGCAGTACTTC. Encoded protein: CASSPRGGAVSYEQYF.

The J gene is TRBJ2-1, the V gene TRBV28; D not certain. Germline V gene data show CDR1 as MDHEN and CDR2 as SYDVKM. CDR3 length equals 11 residues. V lost 11 bases and J lost 5, with 10 bases in between. Here the CDR3 reads CALDGNNEQFF. The CDR3 bases are TGTGCCTTGGACGGCAACAATGAGCAGTTCTTC.

This chain connects TRBV6-6 to TRBJ1-5; 10 bases match TRBD1. The CDR3 sequence is 16 residues long. The ends lost 2 bases at V and 6 bases at J; junction bases unmatched: 7. Germline V CDR1 and CDR2: MNHNY, SVGAGI (reference sequence). In DNA form, the CDR3 reads TGTGCCAGCAGTTACCTAGGGACAGGGGTAGTTCAGCCCCAGCATTTT. It specifies CASSYLGTGVVQPQHF.

The V gene is TRBV28, the J gene TRBJ2-6, with 10 bases that match TRBD1. The V gene end was trimmed by 3 bases and the J gene end by 2 bases; junction bases not matched to a gene: 10. Germline V gene sequence: CDR1 MDHEN, CDR2 SYDVKM. The CDR3 length is 19 residues. In DNA, the CDR3 is TGTGCCAGCAGTTTGTATTCCGGGACAGGGGAACCTGGGGCCAACGTCCTGACTTTC. Translation: CASSLYSGTGEPGANVLTF.

The chain has TRBV28 and TRBJ2-7, with D possibly TRBD1 on 6 matching bases. This CDR3 is built from 20 residues. CDR1 MDHEN and CDR2 SYDVKM come from the germline V gene. Trimming removed 5 bases at V and 3 bases at J, with 32 bases between. DNA of the CDR3: TGTGCCAGCAGTACACCATCCCAAACTGCGCCCGGGACACGGGTCTACGAGCAGTACTTC. Its protein product is CASSTPSQTAPGTRVYEQYF.

J is TRBJ2-7 and V is TRBV9; TRBD1 matches 7 bases. Germline V CDR1 and CDR2: SGDLS, YYNGEE. J gave up 5 bases and V 2 bases, and 7 bases lay outside the gene matches. The CDR3 has 14 amino acids. DNA for the CDR3: TGTGCCAGCAGCGTCCGGGACAGTTTTAACGAGCAGTACTTC. It translates to CASSVRDSFNEQYF. The whole variable domain, remainder taken from reference TRBV9 and TRBJ2-7, is DSGVTQTPKHLITATGQRVTLRCSPRSGDLSVYWYQQSLDQGLQFLIQYYNGEERAKGNILERFSAQQFPDLHSELNLSSLELGDSALYFCASSVRDSFNEQYFGPGTRLTVT.

V is TRBV7-3 and J is TRBJ2-6; no reliable D call. CDR3 length: 17 amino acids. Per germline, CDR1 SGHTA and CDR2 FQGTGA. V was pared by 4 bases and J by 2 bases, with 15 bases between. DNA of the CDR3: TGTGCCAGCAGCTCAACCCCTCCTCCACCTGGGGCCAACGTCCTGACTTTC. Amino acids: CASSSTPPPPGANVLTF.

This chain connects TRBV5-4 to TRBJ2-7; 12 nucleotides agree with TRBD2. CDR3 length: 16 amino acids. J was trimmed by 3 bases and V by 4 bases; bases with no gene match: 8. Germline CDR1 and CDR2: SGHNT and YYREEE (reference sequence). Here the CDR3 reads CASSMGGLAGIYEQYF. CDR3 in DNA: TGTGCCAGCAGCATGGGAGGACTAGCGGGAATCTACGAGCAGTACTTC.

The CDR3 bases are TGTGCCAGCAGCGCTACCGGGAGAACGACCGGGGAGCTGTTTTTT. It codes for CASSATGRTTGELFF. The rearrangement links TRBV9 to TRBJ2-2; maybe TRBD2 (6 bases). V lost 3 bases, J lost 5 bases, and 14 bases lay in between. Germline assignment: CDR1 SGDLS and CDR2 YYNGEE. The CDR3 is made up of 15 amino acids. Using reference TRBV9 and TRBJ2-2 for the parts outside the CDR3, the full variable domain is DSGVTQTPKHLITATGQRVTLRCSPRSGDLSVYWYQQSLDQGLQFLIQYYNGEERAKGNILERFSAQQFPDLHSELNLSSLELGDSALYFCASSATGRTTGELFFGEGSRLTVL.